This TCR beta chain was recorded in a study of blood T cells in healthy people across ages. Germline V gene lookup returns CDR1 DFQATT and CDR2 SNEGSKA (reference sequence). The CDR3 contains 14 residues. Deletions cut 5 bases from V and 8 bases from J, with 19 bases between. A second PCR of about 7 to 11 cycles used a sample-barcoded 5' primer and a J-beta primer mix. TCRdb recomputed calls from the 5' RACE reads with MiXCR, one row per CDR3 protein. The sample consists of approximately 1,700,000 distinct CDR3 sequences, around 40% of them appearing once. This clonotype was sampled from a human donor in good health. The specimen sequenced was blood. The rearrangement uses TRBV20-1 and TRBJ2-4; the D is unclear. DNA of the CDR3: TGCAGTGCTTATTCCCCGAGGTTTCGGGACATTCAGTACTTC. Protein sequence: CSAYSPRFRDIQYF.